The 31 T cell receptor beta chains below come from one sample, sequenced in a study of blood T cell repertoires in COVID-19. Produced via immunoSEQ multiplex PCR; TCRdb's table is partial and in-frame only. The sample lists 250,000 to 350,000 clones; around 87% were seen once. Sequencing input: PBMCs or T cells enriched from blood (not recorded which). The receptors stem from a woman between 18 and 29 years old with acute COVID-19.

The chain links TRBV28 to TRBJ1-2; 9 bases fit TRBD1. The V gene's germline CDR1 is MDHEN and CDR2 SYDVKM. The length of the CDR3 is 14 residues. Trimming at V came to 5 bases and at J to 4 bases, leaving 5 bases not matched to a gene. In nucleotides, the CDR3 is TGTGCCAGCAGTGACCAACAGGGGGCCTATGGCTACACCTTC. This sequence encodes CASSDQQGAYGYTF.

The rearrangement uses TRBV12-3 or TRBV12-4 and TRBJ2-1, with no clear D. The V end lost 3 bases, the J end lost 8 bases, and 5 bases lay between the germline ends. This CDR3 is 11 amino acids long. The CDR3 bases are TGTGCCAGCAGTTTCCAATATGAGCAGTTCTTC. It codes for CASSFQYEQFF.

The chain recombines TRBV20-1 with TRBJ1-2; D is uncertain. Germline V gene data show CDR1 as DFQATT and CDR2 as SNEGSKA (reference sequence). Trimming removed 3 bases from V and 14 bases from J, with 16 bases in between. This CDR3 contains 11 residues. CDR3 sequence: CSASAATISTF. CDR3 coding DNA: TGCAGTGCTAGTGCAGCGACCATCTCAACCTTC.

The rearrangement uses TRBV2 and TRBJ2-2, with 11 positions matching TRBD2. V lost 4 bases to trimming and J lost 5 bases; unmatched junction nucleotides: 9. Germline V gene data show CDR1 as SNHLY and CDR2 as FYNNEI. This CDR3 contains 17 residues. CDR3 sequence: CASSVPTSGSNTGELFF. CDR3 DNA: TGTGCCAGCAGTGTCCCTACTAGCGGGAGTAATACCGGGGAGCTGTTTTTT. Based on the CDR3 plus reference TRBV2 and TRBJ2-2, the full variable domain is EPEVTQTPSHQVTQMGQEVILRCVPISNHLYFYWYRQILGQKVEFLVSFYNNEISEKSEIFDDQFSVERPDGSNFTLKIRSTKLEDSAMYFCASSVPTSGSNTGELFFGEGSRLTVL.

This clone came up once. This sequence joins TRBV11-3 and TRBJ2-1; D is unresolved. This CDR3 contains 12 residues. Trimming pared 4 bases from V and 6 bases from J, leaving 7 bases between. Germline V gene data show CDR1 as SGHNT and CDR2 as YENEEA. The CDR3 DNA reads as TGTGCCAGCAGCTCCCTGTCCAATGAGCAGTTCTTC. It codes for CASSSLSNEQFF. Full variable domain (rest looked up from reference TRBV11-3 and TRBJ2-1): EAGVVQSPRYKIIEKKQPVAFWCNPISGHNTLYWYLQNLGQGPELLIRYENEEAVDDSQLPKDRFSAERLKGVDSTLKIQPAELGDSAVYLCASSSLSNEQFFGPGTRLTVL.

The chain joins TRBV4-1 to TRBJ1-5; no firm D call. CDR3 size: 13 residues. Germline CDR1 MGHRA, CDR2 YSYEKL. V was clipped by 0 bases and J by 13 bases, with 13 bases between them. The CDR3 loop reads CASSQDVWGVQHF. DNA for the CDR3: TGCGCCAGCAGCCAAGACGTTTGGGGAGTACAGCATTTT.

The CDR3 region has the DNA TGTGCCAGCAGCTTACGGGGAGATCAGCCCCAGCATTTT. As protein: CASSLRGDQPQHF. The rearrangement uses TRBV7-3 and TRBJ1-5; D gene unclear. The CDR3 is 13 residues long. Germline V gene lookup returns CDR1 SGHTA and CDR2 FQGTGA. V was trimmed by 2 bases and J by 5 bases, leaving 7 bases between them. The variable domain in full, completed from reference TRBV7-3 and TRBJ1-5, reads GAGVSQTPSNKVTEKGKYVELRCDPISGHTALYWYRQSLGQGPEFLIYFQGTGAADDSGLPNDRFFAVRPEGSVSTLKIQRTERGDSAVYLCASSLRGDQPQHFGDGTRLSIL.

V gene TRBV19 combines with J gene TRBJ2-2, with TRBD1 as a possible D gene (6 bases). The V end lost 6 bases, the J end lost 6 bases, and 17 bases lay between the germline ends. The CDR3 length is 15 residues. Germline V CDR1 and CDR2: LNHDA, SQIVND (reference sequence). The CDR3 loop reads CASSPPGDMSGELFF. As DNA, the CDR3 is TGTGCCAGTAGCCCCCCAGGGGATATGTCCGGGGAGCTGTTTTTT.

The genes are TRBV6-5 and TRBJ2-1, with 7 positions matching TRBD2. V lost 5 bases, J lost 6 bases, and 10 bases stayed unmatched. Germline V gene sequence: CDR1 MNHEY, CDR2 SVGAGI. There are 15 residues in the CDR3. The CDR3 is CASSRTGTTINEQFF. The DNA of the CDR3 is TGTGCCAGCAGTCGGACCGGGACTACTATCAATGAGCAGTTCTTC.

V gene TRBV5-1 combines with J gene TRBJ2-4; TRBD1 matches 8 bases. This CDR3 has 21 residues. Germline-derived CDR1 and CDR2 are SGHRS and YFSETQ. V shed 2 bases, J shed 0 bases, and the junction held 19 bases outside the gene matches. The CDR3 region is CASSFRMLAGGPEIAKNIQYF. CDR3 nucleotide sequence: TGCGCCAGCAGCTTTAGAATGTTGGCAGGGGGCCCAGAGATAGCCAAAAACATTCAGTACTTC.

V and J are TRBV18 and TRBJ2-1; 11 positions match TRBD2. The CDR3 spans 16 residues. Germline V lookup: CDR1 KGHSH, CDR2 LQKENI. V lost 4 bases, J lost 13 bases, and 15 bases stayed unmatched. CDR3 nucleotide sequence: TGTGCCAGCTCACTTACTAGCGGGAGTATAAATAGTTTTCAGTTCTTC. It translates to CASSLTSGSINSFQFF.

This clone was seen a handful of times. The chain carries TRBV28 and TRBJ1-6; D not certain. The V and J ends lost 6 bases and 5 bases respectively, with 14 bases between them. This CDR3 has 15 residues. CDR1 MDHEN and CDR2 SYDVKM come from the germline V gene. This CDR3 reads CASSQPPGNNSPLHF. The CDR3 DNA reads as TGTGCCAGCAGCCAACCTCCCGGGAATAATTCACCCCTCCACTTT.

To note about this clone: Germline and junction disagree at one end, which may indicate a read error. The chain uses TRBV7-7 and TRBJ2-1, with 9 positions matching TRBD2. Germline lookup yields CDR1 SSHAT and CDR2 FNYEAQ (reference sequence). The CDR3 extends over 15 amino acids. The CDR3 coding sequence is TGTGCTAGCAGCTTAGGGCTAGCGGGAATGAAGGGGCAGTTCTTC. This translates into CASSLGLAGMKGQFF. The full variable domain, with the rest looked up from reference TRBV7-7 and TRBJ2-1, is GAGVSQSPRYKVTKRGQDVTLRCDPISSHATLYWYQQALGQGPEFLTYFNYEAQPDKSGLPSDRFSAERPEGSISTLTIQRTEQRDSAMYRCASSLGLAGMKGQFFGPGTRLTVL.

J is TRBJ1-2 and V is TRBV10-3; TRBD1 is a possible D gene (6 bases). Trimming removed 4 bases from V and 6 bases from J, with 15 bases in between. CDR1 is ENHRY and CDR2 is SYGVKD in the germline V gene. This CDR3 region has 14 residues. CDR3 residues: CAISGGGREDGYTF. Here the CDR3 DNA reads TGTGCCATCAGTGGGGGGGGCCGGGAGGATGGCTACACCTTC.

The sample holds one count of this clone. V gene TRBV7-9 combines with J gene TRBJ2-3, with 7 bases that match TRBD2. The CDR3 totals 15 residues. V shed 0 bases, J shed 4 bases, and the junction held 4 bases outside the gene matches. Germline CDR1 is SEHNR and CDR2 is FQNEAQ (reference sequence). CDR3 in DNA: TGTGCCAGCAGCTTAGCTCCGGGAGGCCCAGATACGCAGTATTTT. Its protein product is CASSLAPGGPDTQYF. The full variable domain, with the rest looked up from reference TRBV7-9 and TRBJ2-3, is DTGVSQNPRHKITKRGQNVTFRCDPISEHNRLYWYRQTLGQGPEFLTYFQNEAQLEKSRLLSDRFSAERPKGSFSTLEIQRTEQGDSAMYLCASSLAPGGPDTQYFGPGTRLTVL.

The CDR3 DNA reads TGTGCCAGCAGCGGCAGGGAAGGGAGCACAGATACGCAGTATTTT. Encoded protein: CASSGREGSTDTQYF. V usage is TRBV9 and J usage is TRBJ2-3; possible D gene TRBD1, 5 bases. Trimming left V 3 bases short and J 0 bases short, with 11 bases between. This CDR3 region has 15 residues. CDR1 is SGDLS, CDR2 YYNGEE, per germline. Based on the CDR3 plus reference TRBV9 and TRBJ2-3, the full variable domain is DSGVTQTPKHLITATGQRVTLRCSPRSGDLSVYWYQQSLDQGLQFLIQYYNGEERAKGNILERFSAQQFPDLHSELNLSSLELGDSALYFCASSGREGSTDTQYFGPGTRLTVL.

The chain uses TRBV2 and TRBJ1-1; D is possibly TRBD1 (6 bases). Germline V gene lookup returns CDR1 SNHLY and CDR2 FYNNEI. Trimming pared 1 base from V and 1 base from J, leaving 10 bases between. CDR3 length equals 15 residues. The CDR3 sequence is CASSEVGRGNTEAFF. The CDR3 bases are TGTGCCAGCAGTGAAGTAGGCAGGGGGAACACTGAAGCTTTCTTT.

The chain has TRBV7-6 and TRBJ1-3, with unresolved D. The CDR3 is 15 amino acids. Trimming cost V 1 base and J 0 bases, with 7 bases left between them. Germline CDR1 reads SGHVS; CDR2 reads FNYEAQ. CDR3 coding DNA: TGTGCCAGCAGCTTAGAAACATTCTCTGGAAACACCATATATTTT. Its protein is CASSLETFSGNTIYF.

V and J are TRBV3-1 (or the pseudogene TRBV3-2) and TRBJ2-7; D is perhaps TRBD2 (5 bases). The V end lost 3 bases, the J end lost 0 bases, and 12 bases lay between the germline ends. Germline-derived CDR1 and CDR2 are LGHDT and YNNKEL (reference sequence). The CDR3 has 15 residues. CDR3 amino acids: CASSQVGRDSYEQYF. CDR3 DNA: TGTGCCAGCAGCCAGGTCGGACGGGACTCCTACGAGCAGTACTTC.

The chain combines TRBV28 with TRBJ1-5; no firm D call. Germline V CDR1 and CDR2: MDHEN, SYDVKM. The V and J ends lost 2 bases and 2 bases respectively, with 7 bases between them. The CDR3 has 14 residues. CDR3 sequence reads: CASSLGSGNQPQHF. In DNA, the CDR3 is TGTGCCAGCAGTTTAGGGAGTGGCAATCAGCCCCAGCATTTT.

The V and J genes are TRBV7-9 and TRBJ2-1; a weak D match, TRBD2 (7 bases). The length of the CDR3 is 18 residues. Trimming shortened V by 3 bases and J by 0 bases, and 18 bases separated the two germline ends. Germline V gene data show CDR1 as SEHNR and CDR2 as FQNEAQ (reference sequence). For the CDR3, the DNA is TGTGCCAGCAGCTTCCCTTGGGGAGGGGGAAGCTCCTACAATGAGCAGTTCTTC. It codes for CASSFPWGGGSSYNEQFF.

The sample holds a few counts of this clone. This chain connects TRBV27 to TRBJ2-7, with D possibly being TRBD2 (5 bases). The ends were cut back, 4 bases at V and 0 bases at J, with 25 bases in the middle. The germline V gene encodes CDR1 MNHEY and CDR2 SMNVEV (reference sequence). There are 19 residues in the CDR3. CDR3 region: CASSSRGSPDLRSSYEQYF. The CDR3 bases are TGTGCCAGCAGTTCCCGGGGTAGCCCGGACCTCAGGAGCTCCTACGAGCAGTACTTC.

CDR3 amino acids: CASSDSYTEAFF. The CDR3 DNA reads TGCGCCAGCAGTGACAGTTACACTGAAGCTTTCTTT. The chain joins TRBV10-1 to TRBJ1-1; D remains ambiguous. Germline V gene lookup returns CDR1 WNHNN and CDR2 SYGVQD (reference sequence). The length of the CDR3 is 12 residues. Trimming left V 3 bases short and J 3 bases short, with 5 bases between.

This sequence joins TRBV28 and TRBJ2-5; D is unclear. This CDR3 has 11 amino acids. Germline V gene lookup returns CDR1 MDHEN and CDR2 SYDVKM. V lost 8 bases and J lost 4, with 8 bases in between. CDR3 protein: CASSSPETQYF. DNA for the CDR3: TGTGCCAGCTCATCCCCAGAGACCCAGTACTTC.

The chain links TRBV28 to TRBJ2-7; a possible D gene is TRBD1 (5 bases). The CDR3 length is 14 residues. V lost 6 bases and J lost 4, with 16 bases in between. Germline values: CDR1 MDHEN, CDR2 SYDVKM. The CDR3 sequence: CASRTGQANYEQYF. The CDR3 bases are TGTGCCAGCAGGACCGGACAAGCCAATTACGAGCAGTACTTC.

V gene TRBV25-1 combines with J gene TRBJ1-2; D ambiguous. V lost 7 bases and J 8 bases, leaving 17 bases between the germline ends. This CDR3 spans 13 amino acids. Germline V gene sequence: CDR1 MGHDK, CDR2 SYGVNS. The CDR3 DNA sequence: TGTGCCAGCAACCAACCGGGAACTATCGGCTACACCTTC. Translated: CASNQPGTIGYTF.

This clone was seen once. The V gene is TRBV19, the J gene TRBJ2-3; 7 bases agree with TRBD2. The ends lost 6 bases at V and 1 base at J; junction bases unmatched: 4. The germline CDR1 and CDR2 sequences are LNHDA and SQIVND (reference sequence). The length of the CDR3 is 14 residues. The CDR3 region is CASSSAGGTDTQYF. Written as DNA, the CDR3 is TGTGCCAGTAGCTCGGCGGGGGGCACAGATACGCAGTATTTT. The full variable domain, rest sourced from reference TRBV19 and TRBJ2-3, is DGGITQSPKYLFRKEGQNVTLSCEQNLNHDAMYWYRQDPGQGLRLIYYSQIVNDFQKGDIAEGYSVSREKKESFPLTVTSAQKNPTAFYLCASSSAGGTDTQYFGPGTRLTVL.

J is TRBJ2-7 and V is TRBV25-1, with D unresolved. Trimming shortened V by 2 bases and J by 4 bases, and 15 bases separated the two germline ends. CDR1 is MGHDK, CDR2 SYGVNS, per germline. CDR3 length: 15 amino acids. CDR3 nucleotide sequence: TGTGCCAGCAGTGAAGGTTGGCAGGTTGTTTACGAGCAGTACTTC. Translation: CASSEGWQVVYEQYF.

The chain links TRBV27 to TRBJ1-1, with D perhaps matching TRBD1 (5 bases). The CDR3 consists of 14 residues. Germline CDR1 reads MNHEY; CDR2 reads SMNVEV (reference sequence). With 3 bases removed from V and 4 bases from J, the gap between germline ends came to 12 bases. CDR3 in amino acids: CASSLWTRGTEAFF. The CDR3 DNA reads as TGTGCCAGCAGTTTGTGGACACGCGGCACTGAAGCTTTCTTT.

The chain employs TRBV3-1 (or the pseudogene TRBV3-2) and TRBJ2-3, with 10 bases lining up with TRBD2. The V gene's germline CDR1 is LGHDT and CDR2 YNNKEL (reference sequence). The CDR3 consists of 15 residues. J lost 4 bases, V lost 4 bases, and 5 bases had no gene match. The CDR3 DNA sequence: TGTGCCAGCAGCCTCGGGACTAGCGCCCCAGATACGCAGTATTTT. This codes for CASSLGTSAPDTQYF.

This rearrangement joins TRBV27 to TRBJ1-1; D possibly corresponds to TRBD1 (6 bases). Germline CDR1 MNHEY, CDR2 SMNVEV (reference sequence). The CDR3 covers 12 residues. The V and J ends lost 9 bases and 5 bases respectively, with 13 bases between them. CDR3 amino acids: CASAGEGTEAFF. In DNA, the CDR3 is TGTGCCAGTGCAGGGGAAGGAACTGAAGCTTTCTTT.